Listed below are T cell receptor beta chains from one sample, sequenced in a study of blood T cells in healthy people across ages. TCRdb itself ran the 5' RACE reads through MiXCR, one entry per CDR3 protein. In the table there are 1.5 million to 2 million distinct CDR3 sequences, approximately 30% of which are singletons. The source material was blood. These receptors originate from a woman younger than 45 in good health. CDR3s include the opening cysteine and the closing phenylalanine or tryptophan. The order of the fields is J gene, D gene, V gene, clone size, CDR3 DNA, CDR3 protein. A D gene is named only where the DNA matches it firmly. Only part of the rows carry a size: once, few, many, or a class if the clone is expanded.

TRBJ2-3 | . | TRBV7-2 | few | TGTGCCAGCAGCTTAGTAGGTAGCGGAGGACTCACGGATACGCAGTATTTT | CASSLVGSGGLTDTQYF
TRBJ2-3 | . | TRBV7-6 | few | TGTGCCAGCAGCACCCGAGGCGCAGGACGCGCAGATACGCAGTATTTT | CASSTRGAGRADTQYF
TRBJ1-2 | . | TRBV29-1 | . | TGCAGCGTTGAGACCCGGGAGAGCGTCGGCTACACCTTC | CSVETRESVGYTF
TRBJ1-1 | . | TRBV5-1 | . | TGCGCCAGCGCCAGGGACATCCAAGGGATGAACACTGAAGCTTTCTTT | CASARDIQGMNTEAFF
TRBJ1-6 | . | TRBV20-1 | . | TGCAGTGCTTTATCACTCGGGGCAGGCGATTCACCCCTCCACTTT | CSALSLGAGDSPLHF
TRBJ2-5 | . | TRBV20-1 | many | TGCAGTGCTAGAGCGGGGAGGAAAGAGACCCAGTACTTC | CSARAGRKETQYF
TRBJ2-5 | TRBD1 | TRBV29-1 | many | TGCAGCGTCAGAGGAGGGACAGGGAGTGGGTTAGAGACCCAGTACTTC | CSVRGGTGSGLETQYF
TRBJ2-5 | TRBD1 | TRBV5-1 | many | TGCGCCAGCAGCTACTACGGGGGACAGGGGGCACTGAAGACCCAGTACTTC | CASSYYGGQGALKTQYF
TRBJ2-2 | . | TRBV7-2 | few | TGTGCCAGCCCTATAGGTGGGGAGCTGTTTTTT | CASPIGGELFF
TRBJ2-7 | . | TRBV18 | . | TGTGCCAGCTCATGGACCGGGACGGACTCCTACGAGCAGTACTTC | CASSWTGTDSYEQYF
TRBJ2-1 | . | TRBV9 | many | TGTGCCAGCAGCGTAGTTGGAGGGCCCTACAATGAGCAGTTCTTC | CASSVVGGPYNEQFF
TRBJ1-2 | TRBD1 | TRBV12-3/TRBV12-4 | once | TGTGCCAGCAGTCCTGACAGGGGCCGTGGCTACATCTTC | CASSPDRGRGYIF
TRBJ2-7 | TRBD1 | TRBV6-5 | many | TGTGCCAGCAGTTACTCGCTAGTTGGGGGACAGGGCTACGAGCAGTACTTC | CASSYSLVGGQGYEQYF
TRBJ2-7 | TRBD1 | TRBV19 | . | TGTGCCAGTACGGAGACAGGGAACTCCTACGAGCAGTACTTC | CASTETGNSYEQYF
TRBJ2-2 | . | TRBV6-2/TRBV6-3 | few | TGTGCCAGCAGTGCCTTGCGGACCGGGGAGCTGTTTTTT | CASSALRTGELFF
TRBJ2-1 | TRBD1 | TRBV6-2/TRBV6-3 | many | TGTGCCAGCAGCAGGGGGTTCGGCAATGAGCAGTTCTTC | CASSRGFGNEQFF
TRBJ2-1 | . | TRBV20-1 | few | TGCAGTGCTACGTGGGGTGAAGAATACAATGAGCAGTTCTTC | CSATWGEEYNEQFF
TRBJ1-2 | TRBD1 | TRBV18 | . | TGTGCCAGCTCACCCGACAGGGGCATTAACTATGGCTACACCTTC | CASSPDRGINYGYTF
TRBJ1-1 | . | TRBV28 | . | TGTGCCAGCAGTGCCAACATCGGGCTTGAGGCTTTCTTT | CASSANIGLEAFF
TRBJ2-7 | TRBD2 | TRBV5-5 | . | TGTGCCGGCAGCTCCCCCGGACTAGCGGGGGGGTCCTACGAGCAGTACTTC | CAGSSPGLAGGSYEQYF
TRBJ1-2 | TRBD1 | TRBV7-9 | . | TGCGCCAGCAGCTTAGTCGGGAGGACAGGGAGCTTCTATGGCTACACCTTC | CASSLVGRTGSFYGYTF
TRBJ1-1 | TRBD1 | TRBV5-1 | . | TGCGCCAGCAGCTTGGTGGGGGGCTCAGGGGGCCTCCTGAACACTGAAGCTTTCTTT | CASSLVGGSGGLLNTEAFF
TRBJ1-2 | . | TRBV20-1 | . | TGCAGTGCAAAGACAACCCCGACAGCCGCTAACTATGGCTACACCTTC | CSAKTTPTAANYGYTF
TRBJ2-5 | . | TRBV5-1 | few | TGCGCCAGCAACCCCGACGGGGGCCCAGAGACCCAGTACTTC | CASNPDGGPETQYF
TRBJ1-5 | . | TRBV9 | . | TGTGCCAGCAGCGTAGAGGGGAATCCCCATCAGCCCCAGCATTTT | CASSVEGNPHQPQHF
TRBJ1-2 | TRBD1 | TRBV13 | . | TGTGCCAGCAGCTCCGGGACAGGCATCAGCCACACCTTC | CASSSGTGISHTF
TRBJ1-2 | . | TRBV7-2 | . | TGTGCCAGCAGCTTAAGCCCTGGGAAGCCCTATCTCTTCTATGGCTACACCTTC | CASSLSPGKPYLFYGYTF
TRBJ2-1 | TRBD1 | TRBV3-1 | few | TGTGCCAGCAGCCTTGACAGGGGGGGTTATGAGCAGTTCTTC | CASSLDRGGYEQFF
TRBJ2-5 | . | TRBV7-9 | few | TGTGCCAGCAGCTTCATCCGGAACAATGAGCAGTACTTC | CASSFIRNNEQYF
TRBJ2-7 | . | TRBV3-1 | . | TGTGCCAGCAGCCATAGGACAGCCAGCACCTACGAGCAGTACTTC | CASSHRTASTYEQYF
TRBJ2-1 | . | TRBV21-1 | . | TGTGCCAGCAGCAAAGCGGCCCACAATGAGCAGTTCTTC | CASSKAAHNEQFF
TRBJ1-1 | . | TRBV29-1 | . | TGCAGCGTTCTCGCCGGGGCGAACACTGAGGCTTTCTTT | CSVLAGANTEAFF
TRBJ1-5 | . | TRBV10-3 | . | TGTGCCATCAGTGAGTCATGGGGCTATAGCAATCAGCCCCAGCATTTT | CAISESWGYSNQPQHF
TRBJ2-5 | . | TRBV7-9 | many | TGTGCCAGCAGCTTAGGGGCGGCAGAGACCCAGTACTTC | CASSLGAAETQYF
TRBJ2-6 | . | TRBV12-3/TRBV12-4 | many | TGTGCCAGCAGTTTAAGTGCTGGGGCCAACGTCCTGACTTTC | CASSLSAGANVLTF
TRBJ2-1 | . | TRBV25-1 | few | TGTGCCAGCCAGAACTCCGGATCCTCCTACAATGAGCAGTTCTTC | CASQNSGSSYNEQFF
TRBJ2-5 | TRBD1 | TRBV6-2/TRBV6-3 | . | TGTGCCAGCAGTTACCAACAGGGGCCGGGGAAAGAGACCCAGTACTTC | CASSYQQGPGKETQYF
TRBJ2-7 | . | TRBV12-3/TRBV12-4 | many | TGTGCCAGCAGTTCCCCAAACGAAAGGAACGAGCAGTACTTC | CASSSPNERNEQYF
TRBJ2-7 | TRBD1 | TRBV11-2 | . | TGTGCCAGCAGCCCAAATGACAGGGCTTACGAGCAGTACTTC | CASSPNDRAYEQYF
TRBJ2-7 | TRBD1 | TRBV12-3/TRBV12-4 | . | TGTGCCAGCACCTCCGGGACAGCGAGAGGCGAGCAGTACTTC | CASTSGTARGEQYF
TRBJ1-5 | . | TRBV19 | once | TGTGCCTGTGGGTCGGGGGATTGGGAGCCCCAGCATTTT | CACGSGDWEPQHF
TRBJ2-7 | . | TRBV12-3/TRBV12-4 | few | TGTGCCAGCAGTTTTTCCAAAGGGGACGAGCAGTACTTC | CASSFSKGDEQYF
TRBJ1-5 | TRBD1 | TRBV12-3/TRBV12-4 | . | TGTGCCAGCAGTCTCGGGACAGGTAGTCGGCCCCAGCATTTT | CASSLGTGSRPQHF
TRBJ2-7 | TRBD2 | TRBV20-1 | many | TGCAGTGCTAGGTCCTCGGCGGGAGGGCCCCACGAGCAGTACTTC | CSARSSAGGPHEQYF
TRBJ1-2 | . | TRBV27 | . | TGTGCCAGCAGTTTGGTTGGTCCAGCTAACTATGGCTACACCTTC | CASSLVGPANYGYTF
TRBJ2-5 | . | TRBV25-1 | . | TGTGCCAGCAGTGCGTCAACCGACGGCCTCAAGGAGACCCAGTACTTC | CASSASTDGLKETQYF
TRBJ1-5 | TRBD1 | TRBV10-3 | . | TGTGCCATCAGTGAGTCGACAGGGGGAAGTTTTAGCAATCAGCCCCAGCATTTT | CAISESTGGSFSNQPQHF
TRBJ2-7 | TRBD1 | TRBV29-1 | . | TGCAGCGTTGAAGGCCGGGACAGGGTGCCCTACGAGCAGTACTTC | CSVEGRDRVPYEQYF
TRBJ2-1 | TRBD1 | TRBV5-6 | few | TGTGCCAGCGCCATGGGGACAGGGACCTACAATGAGCAGTTCTTC | CASAMGTGTYNEQFF
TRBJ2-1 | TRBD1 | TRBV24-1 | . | TGTGCCACCAGTGATGACACAGGGGGCAATGAGCAGTTCTTC | CATSDDTGGNEQFF